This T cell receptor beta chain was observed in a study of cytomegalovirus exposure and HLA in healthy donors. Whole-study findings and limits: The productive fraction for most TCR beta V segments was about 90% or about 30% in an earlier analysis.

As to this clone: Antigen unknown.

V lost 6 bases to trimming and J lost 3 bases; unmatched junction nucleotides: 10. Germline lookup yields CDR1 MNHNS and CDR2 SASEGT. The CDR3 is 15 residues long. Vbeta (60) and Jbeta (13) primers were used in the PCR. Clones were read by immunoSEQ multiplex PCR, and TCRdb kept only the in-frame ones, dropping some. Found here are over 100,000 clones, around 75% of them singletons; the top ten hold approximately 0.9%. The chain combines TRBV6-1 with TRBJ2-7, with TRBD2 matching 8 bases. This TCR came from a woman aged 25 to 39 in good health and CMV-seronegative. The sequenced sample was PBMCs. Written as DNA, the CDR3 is TGTGCCAGCAGCCCGCGGGTAGCGGGGTACTACGAGCAGTACTTC. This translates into CASSPRVAGYYEQYF.